The 24 T cell receptor beta chains below were found in one sample sequenced in a study of T cell repertoires in cytomegalovirus infection. These receptors' targets are unknown. TCRdb passed the reads through MiXCR, listing each CDR3 protein once. The repertoire consists of some 700,000 distinct CDR3 sequences, with roughly 36% occurring once and the leading ten covering about 20%. This sample comprised cultured PBMCs, obtained from culture after CMV antigen stimulation. These receptors originate from a human donor in good health (CMV status not recorded). Some clones in this sample may be carry-over from other donors' samples.

This clonotype has ten or more counts. The chain uses TRBV7-2 and TRBJ1-4; D is ambiguous. Deletions cut 5 bases from V and 6 bases from J, with 13 bases between. Germline assignment: CDR1 SGHTA and CDR2 FQGNSA. This CDR3 is 14 amino acids long. CDR3 coding DNA: TGTGCCAGCAGCCCCGCTGGGGAATATGAAAAACTGTTTTTT. Protein product: CASSPAGEYEKLFF.

This clonotype has more than one count but fewer than ten. The chain links TRBV7-2 to TRBJ2-1, with D unresolved. The CDR3 has 15 residues. Between the trimmed V and J ends, which lost 4 bases and 0 bases, there was a span of 10 bases. Germline CDR1 is SGHTA and CDR2 is FQGNSA. The CDR3 spells CASSWTESSYNEQFF. CDR3 in DNA: TGTGCCAGCAGCTGGACGGAAAGCTCCTACAATGAGCAGTTCTTC. Full variable domain (remainder filled in from reference TRBV7-2 and TRBJ2-1): GAGVSQSPSNKVTEKGKDVELRCDPISGHTALYWYRQSLGQGLEFLIYFQGNSAPDKSGLPSDRFSAERTGGSVSTLTIQRTQQEDSAVYLCASSWTESSYNEQFFGPGTRLTVL.

This clonotype was seen ten or more times. V usage is TRBV7-2 and J usage is TRBJ2-2, with D tentatively TRBD2 (5 bases). The germline CDR1 and CDR2 sequences are SGHTA and FQGNSA. This CDR3 spans 14 amino acids. Trimming cost V 1 base and J 3 bases, with 6 bases left between them. CDR3 residues: CASSLERYTGELFF. CDR3 DNA: TGTGCCAGCAGCTTAGAGCGGTACACCGGGGAGCTGTTTTTT.

V and J are TRBV7-9 and TRBJ2-7, with 10 positions matching TRBD1. Germline V gene lookup returns CDR1 SEHNR and CDR2 FQNEAQ (reference sequence). This CDR3 spans 16 amino acids. With 8 bases clipped from V and 0 bases from J, the junction kept 10 bases outside the gene matches. The CDR3 region has the DNA TGTGCCAGCGCGACCGGACAGGGGGGATACTCCTACGAGCAGTACTTC. This codes for CASATGQGGYSYEQYF. The variable domain in full, completed from reference TRBV7-9 and TRBJ2-7, reads DTGVSQNPRHKITKRGQNVTFRCDPISEHNRLYWYRQTLGQGPEFLTYFQNEAQLEKSRLLSDRFSAERPKGSFSTLEIQRTEQGDSAMYLCASATGQGGYSYEQYFGPGTRLTVT.

This clonotype was seen a few times. The rearrangement joins TRBV6-1 to TRBJ2-5, with TRBD2 identical over 12 bases. V was clipped by 6 bases and J by 5 bases; unmatched bases: 4. The CDR3 runs 14 residues. Germline CDR1 is MNHNS and CDR2 is SASEGT. CDR3 sequence: CASRGLAGRETQYF. The CDR3 nucleotides read TGTGCCAGCAGAGGACTAGCGGGAAGGGAGACCCAGTACTTC.

The chain carries TRBV7-9 and TRBJ2-1; 12 bases map to TRBD1. The CDR3 sequence is 15 residues long. V trimming: 5 bases; J trimming: 12 bases; junction bases outside the gene matches: 11. Germline V gene data show CDR1 as SEHNR and CDR2 as FQNEAQ (reference sequence). The CDR3 bases are TGTGCCAGCAGCCTCCAGGGGACAGGGGGCGCCGGGCAGTTCTTC. Translating it yields CASSLQGTGGAGQFF.

In its sample, this clonotype was seen a few times. The chain combines TRBV19 with TRBJ2-1, with 12 bases identical to TRBD2. Germline CDR1 reads LNHDA; CDR2 reads SQIVND (reference sequence). The CDR3 has 14 residues. V was clipped by 3 bases and J by 12 bases; unmatched bases: 6. CDR3 in DNA: TGTGCCAGTAGTATGACTAGCGGGGGCCATGGGCAGTTCTTC. Translation: CASSMTSGGHGQFF.

This clonotype has a handful of counts. The chain couples TRBV7-8 to TRBJ2-1; 8 bases agree with TRBD2. CDR1 and CDR2 (germline): SGHVS, FQNEAQ. The V segment lost 5 bases and the J segment 7 bases; nucleotides outside the gene matches: 10. The CDR3 has 15 residues. Here the CDR3 reads CASSQKRERQNEQFF. CDR3 nucleotides: TGTGCCAGCAGCCAAAAGCGGGAGCGGCAGAATGAGCAGTTCTTC. Together with reference TRBV7-8 and TRBJ2-1, the CDR3 gives the full variable domain: GAGVSQSPRYKVAKRGQDVALRCDPISGHVSLFWYQQALGQGPEFLTYFQNEAQLDKSGLPSDRFFAERPEGSVSTLKIQRTQQEDSAVYLCASSQKRERQNEQFFGPGTRLTVL.

V and J are TRBV20-1 and TRBJ2-7; D is undetermined. The CDR3 loop spans 12 amino acids. Trimming cost V 3 bases and J 12 bases, with 18 bases left between them. Germline CDR1 and CDR2: DFQATT and SNEGSKA (reference sequence). As DNA, the CDR3 is TGCAGTGCTAGGAAAAGCCCAGAAACGTTGTACTTC. Translation gives CSARKSPETLYF.

This clonotype appeared a few times. V usage is TRBV28 and J usage is TRBJ2-5; D may match TRBD1 or TRBD2 (5 bases each). The CDR3 consists of 13 residues. Looked up from germline, CDR1 is MDHEN and CDR2 is SYDVKM. Trimming shortened V by 3 bases and J by 11 bases, and 16 bases separated the two germline ends. Here the CDR3 reads CASSFPGRGSQYF. CDR3 DNA: TGTGCCAGCAGTTTTCCGGGACGAGGCTCTCAGTACTTC.

The chain couples TRBV7-6 to TRBJ2-2; a possible D gene is TRBD2 (5 bases). Trimming stripped 4 bases from V and 6 bases from J, with 15 bases between. The CDR3 contains 15 residues. The germline CDR1 and CDR2 sequences are SGHVS and FNYEAQ. The CDR3 is CASSYRTSGAGELFF. CDR3 nucleotides: TGTGCCAGCAGCTACCGGACTTCAGGCGCCGGGGAGCTGTTTTTT.

Only a few counts were recorded for this clonotype. This chain connects TRBV5-1 to TRBJ1-6; D perhaps matches TRBD1 (5 bases). The CDR3 contains 17 residues. V was clipped by 0 bases and J by 4 bases, with 14 bases between them. The V gene's germline CDR1 is SGHRS and CDR2 YFSETQ. DNA of the CDR3: TGCGCCAGCAGCTTGGGACCCAGGGAGGTATATAATTCACCCCTCCACTTT. It specifies CASSLGPREVYNSPLHF.

The chain recombines TRBV2 with TRBJ2-1; tentatively, D is TRBD2 (8 bases). This CDR3 spans 13 amino acids. Germline V lookup: CDR1 SNHLY, CDR2 FYNNEI. V lost 3 bases to trimming and J lost 11 bases, with 14 bases between them. The CDR3 DNA sequence: TGTGCCAGCAGTGACGGGAGGGGGCTCAAGCAGTTCTTC. This sequence encodes CASSDGRGLKQFF.

This clonotype was recorded at least ten times. The rearrangement links TRBV7-9 to TRBJ1-6, with D hard to call. Trimming pared 1 base from V and 0 bases from J, leaving 10 bases between. The CDR3 contains 17 residues. Germline CDR1 is SEHNR and CDR2 is FQNEAQ (reference sequence). CDR3: CASSLDPGSSYNSPLHF. CDR3 nucleotide sequence: TGTGCCAGCAGCTTAGACCCAGGAAGCTCCTATAATTCACCCCTCCACTTT.

The chain employs TRBV20-1 and TRBJ2-7, with D maybe TRBD2 (6 bases). The V gene lost 6 bases and the J gene lost 0 bases, with 12 bases spanning the gap. This CDR3 has 13 residues. Germline values: CDR1 DFQATT, CDR2 SNEGSKA (reference sequence). CDR3 sequence: CSAVSGLSYEQYF. The CDR3 DNA sequence: TGCAGTGCCGTAAGCGGGCTCTCCTACGAGCAGTACTTC.

The chain employs TRBV12-3 or TRBV12-4 and TRBJ1-2, with no clear D. V dropped 3 bases and J dropped 4 bases, with 9 bases sitting between them. The CDR3 extends over 13 amino acids. The CDR3 reads CASSFGVAYGYTF. CDR3 nucleotide sequence: TGTGCCAGCAGTTTCGGGGTGGCCTATGGCTACACCTTC.

The gene calls are TRBV12-3 or TRBV12-4 and TRBJ1-2; D not resolved. The CDR3 has 15 amino acids. The germline V and J ends were trimmed by 5 bases and 12 bases, with 25 bases remaining between them. In nucleotides, the CDR3 is TGTGCCAGCAGTCATACCCCGATGCTTCCTATGGCTAACACCTTC. The encoded protein is CASSHTPMLPMANTF.

This clonotype occurred many times. This chain uses TRBV12-3 or TRBV12-4 with TRBJ1-1; 8 nucleotides agree with TRBD1. Trimming took 5 bases from V and 5 from J; bases not matched to a gene: 4. The CDR3 runs to 13 residues. The chain's CDR3 is CASSTNRGTEAFF. The CDR3 region has the DNA TGTGCCAGCAGTACAAACAGGGGGACTGAAGCTTTCTTT.

The rearrangement uses TRBV7-9 and TRBJ2-1, with D maybe TRBD2 (7 bases). The CDR3 extends over 15 amino acids. The germline CDR1 and CDR2 sequences are SEHNR and FQNEAQ (reference sequence). Trimming cost V 11 bases and J 0 bases, with 17 bases left between them. The CDR3 coding sequence is TGTGCCGGGGGGGGCCATGAGTTCTCCTACAATGAGCAGTTCTTC. It yields the protein CAGGGHEFSYNEQFF.

The V gene is TRBV5-8, the J gene TRBJ1-2; weak D call: TRBD1 (5 bases). The CDR3 has 14 amino acids. Germline CDR1 SGHTS, CDR2 YDEGEE. The V end lost 0 bases, the J end lost 6 bases, and 12 bases lay between the germline ends. The DNA for the CDR3 is TGTGCCAGCAGCTTGGGCAGGGTGTTGGATGGCTACACCTTC. Encoded protein: CASSLGRVLDGYTF. Using reference TRBV5-8 and TRBJ1-2 for the parts outside the CDR3, the full variable domain is EAGVTQSPTHLIKTRGQQATLRCSPISGHTSVYWYQQALGLGLQFLLWYDEGEERNRGNFPPRFSGRQFPNYSSELNVNALELEDSALYLCASSLGRVLDGYTFGSGTRLTVV.

The rearrangement links TRBV5-6 to TRBJ2-5; D perhaps matches TRBD2 (6 bases). The V end lost 2 bases, the J end lost 3 bases, and 8 bases lay between the germline ends. Looked up from germline, CDR1 is SGHDT and CDR2 is YYEEEE. The CDR3 loop spans 13 amino acids. In nucleotides, the CDR3 is TGTGCCAGCAGCTTTTGGGAGGAAGAGACCCAGTACTTC. Translating gives CASSFWEEETQYF.

This clonotype showed up just a few times. V usage is TRBV4-3 and J usage is TRBJ2-7, with 7 bases that match TRBD2. Germline assignment: CDR1 LGHNA and CDR2 YSLEER. The CDR3 covers 16 residues. V gave up 0 bases and J gave up 4 bases; unmatched junction bases: 9. CDR3 sequence (DNA): TGCGCCAGCAGCCAAGAAGTGGGAGGGAGATCGTACGAGCAGTACTTC. This translates into CASSQEVGGRSYEQYF.

This clonotype was seen repeatedly, ten times or more. The V call is TRBV4-1, the J call TRBJ1-2; D is perhaps TRBD1 (5 bases). Trimming stripped 3 bases from V and 7 bases from J, with 12 bases between. This CDR3 has 13 amino acids. The germline gives CDR1 MGHRA, CDR2 YSYEKL. CDR3 nucleotides: TGCGCCAGCAGCCAGGGGGTACCGGCTGGCTACACCTTC. The encoded protein is CASSQGVPAGYTF.

The rearrangement uses TRBV11-3 and TRBJ1-5; 7 bases are shared with TRBD1. Unmatched junction bases numbered 19, after V lost 5 bases and J lost 9 bases. The CDR3 is 17 amino acids. Germline CDR1 and CDR2: SGHNT and YENEEA. CDR3 amino acids: CASSIMKGDSSVGPQHF. The CDR3 nucleotides are TGTGCCAGCAGCATAATGAAAGGGGACAGTTCGGTGGGGCCCCAGCATTTT.